What follows are 5 T cell receptor beta chains derived from one specimen sequenced in a study of radiotherapy plus CTLA-4 blockade in lung cancer. Produced via immunoSEQ multiplex PCR; TCRdb's table is partial and in-frame only. The sample consists of tens of thousands of clones, around four fifths of them appearing once. The specimen was peripheral blood, collected from a patient treated with radiotherapy plus ipilimumab. The receptors here all came from a human donor with non-small cell lung cancer whose response to radiotherapy plus ipilimumab could not be evaluated.

The chain employs TRBV2 and TRBJ1-4; D is undetermined. CDR3 size: 15 residues. Germline lookup yields CDR1 SNHLY and CDR2 FYNNEI. V was clipped by 7 bases and J by 3 bases, with 15 bases between them. The CDR3 DNA is TGTGCCAGCAAGAGTCAGTCAGCGGCTAATGAAAAACTGTTTTTT. Its protein product is CASKSQSAANEKLFF.

The J gene is TRBJ2-5, the V gene TRBV30, with D perhaps matching TRBD1 (5 bases). Trimming removed 1 base at V and 14 bases at J, with 14 bases between. CDR3 size: 11 residues. Germline-derived CDR1 and CDR2 are GTSNPN and SVGIG (reference sequence). The CDR3 nucleotides read TGTGCCTGGAGTGAACAGGAGTGGTTTTACTTC. Translation: CAWSEQEWFYF.

In its sample, this clone ranks as medium-sized (0.01 to 0.1%). V gene TRBV5-6 combines with J gene TRBJ1-1; tentative D call: TRBD1 (5 bases). The CDR3 is 14 residues long. Per germline, CDR1 SGHDT and CDR2 YYEEEE. The V and J ends lost 2 bases and 1 base respectively, with 9 bases between them. CDR3 amino acids: CASSFLGQNTEAFF. The CDR3 DNA follows: TGTGCCAGCAGCTTCCTCGGACAGAACACTGAAGCTTTCTTT. Full variable domain (missing parts from reference TRBV5-6 and TRBJ1-1): DAGVTQSPTHLIKTRGQQVTLRCSPKSGHDTVSWYQQALGQGPQFIFQYYEEEERQRGNFPDRFSGHQFPNYSSELNVNALLLGDSALYLCASSFLGQNTEAFFGQGTRLTVV.

The chain links TRBV5-4 to TRBJ2-1; D gene uncertain. V lost 0 bases, J lost 10 bases, and 8 bases lay in between. Germline values: CDR1 SGHNT, CDR2 YYREEE (reference sequence). The CDR3 sequence is 12 residues long. For the CDR3, the DNA is TGTGCCAGCAGCTTGGAAGCGTGGGAGCAGTTCTTC. Translated: CASSLEAWEQFF. Full variable domain (remainder filled in from reference TRBV5-4 and TRBJ2-1): ETGVTQSPTHLIKTRGQQVTLRCSSQSGHNTVSWYQQALGQGPQFIFQYYREEENGRGNFPPRFSGLQFPNYSSELNVNALELDDSALYLCASSLEAWEQFFGPGTRLTVL.

V is TRBV6-5 and J is TRBJ1-2, with TRBD1 as a possible D gene (6 bases). Germline-derived CDR1 and CDR2 are MNHEY and SVGAGI. The CDR3 runs 14 residues. Between the trimmed V and J ends, which lost 0 bases and 8 bases, there was a span of 13 bases. DNA for the CDR3: TGTGCCAGCAGTTACTCGTTGACAGGTCAAGGCTACACCTTC. Protein: CASSYSLTGQGYTF.